These T cell receptor beta chains were read from a single sample in a study of neurological immune-mediated disorders. TCRdb re-called the 5' RACE reads with MiXCR, one entry per CDR3 protein. This sample has about 66,000 distinct CDR3 sequences, with 3% to 5% found just once. The material sequenced was PBMCs. These receptors were collected from a man between 25 and 39 years old with multiple sclerosis. Each CDR3 is given without its conserved first and last residue.

v_call	j_call	cdr3_aa
TRBV10-3	TRBJ2-7	AISEYRGEQY
TRBV21-1	TRBJ2-6	ASSAQSSVGSGANVLT
TRBV3-1	TRBJ2-5	ASSLGGAGDQETQY
TRBV24-1	TRBJ2-7	ATTSPPSSSYEQY
TRBV9	TRBJ2-7	ASSSEGARQY
TRBV5-8	TRBJ1-2	ASSLAGSGVFYGYT
TRBV12-3/TRBV12-4	TRBJ1-5	ASRYNYQPQH
TRBV11-2	TRBJ2-1	ASSARQGPGYEQF
TRBV5-1	TRBJ2-1	ASSLMRNEQF
TRBV12-3/TRBV12-4	TRBJ1-5	ASSPRSFLQH
TRBV12-3/TRBV12-4	TRBJ1-2	ASSTLPRGGSYT
TRBV10-3	TRBJ1-2	ANQGDNYGYT
TRBV2	TRBJ2-7	ASSEPSGGNYEQY
TRBV7-9	TRBJ2-5	ASSRTVREETQY
TRBV20-1	TRBJ2-5	SARGAAAQETQY
TRBV27	TRBJ2-1	ASSLLQGRNEQF
TRBV4-1	TRBJ2-4	ASSQDRDEFAY
TRBV5-1	TRBJ2-7	ASSPIQQDPSYEQY
TRBV29-1	TRBJ2-1	SVEAGGGQF
TRBV5-1	TRBJ2-5	ASSKDPWQETQY
TRBV20-1	TRBJ2-3	SVRDRGYSDTQY
TRBV29-1	TRBJ2-1	SVVAGLAASYNEQF
TRBV7-9	TRBJ2-7	ASSPSGTGGPYEQY
TRBV7-8	TRBJ1-1	ASSLAGGGTEAF
TRBV20-1	TRBJ2-3	SARGILAGATDTQY
TRBV15	TRBJ2-5	ATSFSPQETQY
TRBV5-1	TRBJ2-7	ASSPRDRGYEQY
TRBV12-3/TRBV12-4	TRBJ1-3	ASSPGISGNTIY
TRBV5-1	TRBJ2-1	ASRQGGGEQF
TRBV3-1	TRBJ2-3	ASSQDVLAGTDTQY
TRBV5-1	TRBJ2-5	ASSLGSRETQY
TRBV12-3/TRBV12-4	TRBJ2-6	ASSFGHTGANVLT
TRBV13	TRBJ2-1	ASSLFSGGGYNEQF
TRBV10-3	TRBJ2-3	AISGGEIRDSTDTQY
TRBV5-1	TRBJ2-2	ASSPRTGPNTGELF
TRBV7-9	TRBJ1-2	ASSVGDYGYT
TRBV6-5	TRBJ1-5	ASGGLYQPQH
TRBV12-3/TRBV12-4	TRBJ2-3	ASSLALGRGGTDTQY
TRBV5-1	TRBJ2-1	ASSSGLAGGGEQF
TRBV27	TRBJ1-6	ASSPGVRSSYNSPLH
TRBV7-6	TRBJ2-7	ASSLGGTPSYEQY
TRBV20-1	TRBJ2-2	SATTGEDTGELF
TRBV7-2	TRBJ1-1	ASTPLWGMNTEAF
TRBV5-1	TRBJ2-7	ASSDGGGGYEQY
TRBV6-4	TRBJ1-1	ASSDSIGLNSEAF
TRBV5-1	TRBJ2-1	ASSSTRQGALSSYNEQF
TRBV5-1	TRBJ2-3	ASSTGGLDTQY
TRBV7-3	TRBJ2-3	ASSPTHLGQETTDTQY
TRBV19	TRBJ2-5	ASSIGRHSLQETQY
TRBV5-1	TRBJ2-3	ASKRGLAGAGVEWTDTQY
TRBV7-9	TRBJ1-3	ASSLINTIY
TRBV4-1	TRBJ1-2	ASSPGVNYGYT